This passage covers 11 T cell receptor beta chains from one sample sequenced in a study of blood T cell repertoires in COVID-19. Here immunoSEQ multiplex PCR was the method, and the copy in TCRdb shows in-frame clones only, minus some. The sample gives under 400,000 clones, around 91% of which show up once; approximately 6.2% is in the top ten. Sample: peripheral blood. The receptors originated from a man in his late teens or twenties with active or convalescent COVID-19.

This clone has more than one count but fewer than ten. The V call is TRBV6-5, the J call TRBJ1-5; 7 bases line up with TRBD1. This CDR3 is built from 15 residues. The germline CDR1 and CDR2 sequences are MNHEY and SVGAGI. Trimming took 5 bases from V and 4 from J; bases not matched to a gene: 8. This chain's CDR3 is CASSPWAGGNQPQHF. Here the CDR3 DNA reads TGTGCCAGCAGTCCATGGGCAGGGGGTAATCAGCCCCAGCATTTT.

The J gene is TRBJ1-3, the V gene TRBV11-2, with D unclear. Germline V gene sequence: CDR1 SGHAT, CDR2 FQNNGV. This CDR3 region has 12 residues. The ends were cut back, 4 bases at V and 4 bases at J, with 5 bases in the middle. The CDR3 nucleotides read TGTGCCAGCAGCTCACAGGGAAACACCATATATTTT. Translated: CASSSQGNTIYF.

The V call is TRBV24-1, the J call TRBJ1-5, with 7 bases fitting TRBD1. Unmatched junction bases numbered 10, after V lost 9 bases and J lost 6 bases. The CDR3 consists of 14 residues. The germline gives CDR1 KGHDR, CDR2 SFDVKD. CDR3 DNA: TGTGCCACCCAGGGGGGACGGTTCGGTCAGCCCCAGCATTTT. It specifies CATQGGRFGQPQHF.

The chain combines TRBV7-9 with TRBJ2-5; tentatively, D is TRBD1 (5 bases). CDR1 and CDR2 (germline): SEHNR, FQNEAQ (reference sequence). CDR3 length: 13 amino acids. V was pared by 8 bases and J by 2 bases, with 12 bases between. The CDR3 spells CASGQGAQETQYF. The CDR3 DNA reads as TGTGCCAGCGGGCAGGGTGCTCAAGAGACCCAGTACTTC.

The chain employs TRBV19 and TRBJ1-2; 8 nucleotides match TRBD1. The CDR3 runs to 14 residues. The germline V gene has CDR1 LNHDA and CDR2 SQIVND (reference sequence). V shed 4 bases and J 4 bases; nucleotides not matched to a gene: 5. This CDR3 is CASSTGQGLYGYTF. CDR3 DNA: TGTGCCAGTAGTACTGGACAGGGACTCTATGGCTACACCTTC.

V is TRBV6-2 or TRBV6-3 and J is TRBJ2-2, with TRBD1 identical over 9 bases. The V and J ends lost 3 bases and 2 bases, in that order; junction bases with no gene match: 13. Looked up from germline, CDR1 is MNHEY and CDR2 is SVGEGT. CDR3 length: 19 amino acids. The CDR3 loop is CASSYFLGQGIGNTGELFF. The CDR3 DNA reads as TGTGCCAGCAGTTATTTTCTCGGACAGGGGATCGGTAACACCGGGGAGCTGTTTTTT.

V is TRBV19 and J is TRBJ2-7, with TRBD2 matching 7 bases. The junction had 8 bases not matched to a gene; V was cut back by 0 bases and J by 0 bases. In germline, CDR1 is LNHDA, CDR2 SQIVND (reference sequence). The CDR3 extends over 17 amino acids. The CDR3 nucleotides are TGTGCCAGTAGTATAGAGTATCCTAGCGGCCCCTCCTACGAGCAGTACTTC. It codes for CASSIEYPSGPSYEQYF.

The chain links TRBV25-1 to TRBJ2-5, with 7 bases matching TRBD1. CDR1 is MGHDK and CDR2 is SYGVNS in the germline V gene. The CDR3 runs 14 residues. V lost 3 bases, J lost 3 bases, and 4 bases stayed unmatched. For the CDR3, the DNA is TGTGCCAGCAGTGACCCGACAGGGAAAGAGACCCAGTACTTC. This translates into CASSDPTGKETQYF. Filled out from reference TRBV25-1 and TRBJ2-5, the complete variable domain reads EADIYQTPRYLVIGTGKKITLECSQTMGHDKMYWYQQDPGMELHLIHYSYGVNSTEKGDLSSESTVSRIRTEHFPLTLESARPSHTSQYLCASSDPTGKETQYFGPGTRLLVL.

In DNA form, the CDR3 reads TGTGCCAGCAGCGGAGGGAGAAACACCATATATTTT. It yields the protein CASSGGRNTIYF. The chain links TRBV21-1 to TRBJ1-3. TRBV21-1 is assigned pseudogene status. This CDR3 has 12 residues.

The V gene is TRBV7-2, the J gene TRBJ1-5; 7 bases align to TRBD1. Germline CDR1 reads SGHTA; CDR2 reads FQGNSA. J lost 3 bases, V lost 4 bases, and 18 bases had no gene match. This CDR3 is 19 amino acids long. The CDR3 sequence is CASSSKPQGVTAANQPQHF. CDR3 sequence (DNA): TGTGCCAGCAGCTCGAAACCCCAGGGGGTTACAGCGGCCAATCAGCCCCAGCATTTT.

This rearrangement joins TRBV19 to TRBJ2-7; 8 nucleotides line up with TRBD1. The CDR3 is 14 amino acids. Germline assignment: CDR1 LNHDA and CDR2 SQIVND (reference sequence). CDR3 DNA sequence: TGTGACTCGGGGGCCTGGACAGGGCTTTGCGAGCAGTACTTC. Translation gives CDSGAWTGLCEQYF.